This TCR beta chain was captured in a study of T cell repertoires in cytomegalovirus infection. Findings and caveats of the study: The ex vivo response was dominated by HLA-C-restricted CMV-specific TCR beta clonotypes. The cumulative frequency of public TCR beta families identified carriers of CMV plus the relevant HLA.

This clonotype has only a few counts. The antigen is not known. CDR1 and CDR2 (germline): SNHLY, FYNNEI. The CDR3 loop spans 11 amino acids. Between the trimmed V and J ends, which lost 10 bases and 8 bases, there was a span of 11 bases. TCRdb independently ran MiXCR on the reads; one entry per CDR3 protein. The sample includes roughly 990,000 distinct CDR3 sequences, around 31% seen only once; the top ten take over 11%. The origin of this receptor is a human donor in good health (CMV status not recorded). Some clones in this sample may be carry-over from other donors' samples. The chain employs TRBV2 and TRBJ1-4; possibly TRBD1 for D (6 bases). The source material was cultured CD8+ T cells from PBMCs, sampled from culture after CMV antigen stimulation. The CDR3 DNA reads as TGTGCCACAGCTAGGGGGGAAAAACTGTTTTTT. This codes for CATARGEKLFF.